The 9 T cell receptor beta chains in this list originate from one sample, sequenced in a study of cytomegalovirus exposure and HLA in healthy donors (dated by TCRdb to 2015 to 2018). The library was made by the immunoSEQ multiplex PCR assay. A mixture of 60 forward primers for TCR Vbeta segments and 13 reverse primers for TCR Jbeta segments was used in the multiplex PCR. TCRdb provides this immuneACCESS table in a form limited to in-frame rearrangements. Some clones are lacking; in checked studies, under half of them reflect an unresolved V gene, and why the rest are absent is not known. This sample holds 100,000 to 150,000 clones; roughly four fifths were observed only once. In total, the top ten clones hold under 7% of the sample. Sequencing was carried out using PBMCs. The receptors here all came from a middle-aged woman in good health and CMV-seropositive.

The chain is built from TRBV9 and TRBJ2-5, with 7 bases identical to TRBD2. The J call is uncertain, as TRBJ2-7 better fits the DNA end. This CDR3 contains 14 residues. The germline CDR1 and CDR2 sequences are SGDLS and YYNGEE. For the CDR3, the DNA is TGTGCCAGCAGCGTCGCGGGAGAGTCCTACGAGCAGTACTTC. It translates to CASSVAGESYEQYF.

The chain is built from TRBV27 and TRBJ1-3; D is undetermined. Trimming removed 5 bases from V and 0 bases from J, with 14 bases in between. Germline V gives CDR1 MNHEY, CDR2 SMNVEV (reference sequence). The length of the CDR3 is 16 residues. The CDR3 DNA follows: TGTGCCAGCAGTCCCTATAGCCAGAGCTCTGGAAACACCATATATTTT. Translating gives CASSPYSQSSGNTIYF.

This sequence joins TRBV4-2 and TRBJ2-2; D is undetermined. CDR1 LGHNA and CDR2 YNFKEQ come from the germline V gene. The CDR3 totals 13 residues. V shed 3 bases and J shed 6 bases, with 8 bases lying between them. The CDR3 bases are TGTGCCAGCAGCCAGGCCAGCGCCGGGGAGCTGTTTTTT. Its translation: CASSQASAGELFF.

The J gene is TRBJ1-2, the V gene TRBV19; TRBD1 matches 8 bases. The V segment lost 0 bases and the J segment 8 bases; nucleotides outside the gene matches: 5. Germline V gives CDR1 LNHDA, CDR2 SQIVND (reference sequence). The CDR3 totals 14 residues. The CDR3 region is CASSIDDRGYGYTF. In DNA, the CDR3 is TGTGCCAGTAGTATAGACGACAGGGGCTACGGCTACACCTTC.

The chain is built from TRBV28 and TRBJ2-1; 11 nucleotides agree with TRBD2. This CDR3 contains 17 residues. Trimming took 3 bases from V and 0 from J; bases not matched to a gene: 4. Germline CDR1 is MDHEN and CDR2 is SYDVKM. The CDR3 loop is CASSFLTSGSSYNEQFF. CDR3 DNA sequence: TGTGCCAGCAGTTTCCTCACTAGCGGGAGCTCCTACAATGAGCAGTTCTTC.

This chain uses TRBV7-3 with TRBJ2-1, with 10 bases aligning to TRBD2. With 5 bases clipped from V and 8 bases from J, the junction kept 12 bases outside the gene matches. Germline CDR1 SGHTA, CDR2 FQGTGA. This CDR3 has 16 amino acids. CDR3 region: CASSLPLAGVRDEQFF. The CDR3 bases are TGTGCCAGCAGCCTACCCCTAGCGGGAGTTAGAGATGAGCAGTTCTTC.

This clone was counted a single time. V usage is TRBV19 and J usage is TRBJ2-7; 14 nucleotides align to TRBD2. The V segment lost 5 bases and the J segment 3 bases; nucleotides outside the gene matches: 6. The germline gives CDR1 LNHDA, CDR2 SQIVND (reference sequence). This CDR3 contains 16 residues. CDR3 sequence: CASSDPGTSGSYEQYF. For the CDR3, the DNA is TGTGCCAGTAGTGACCCCGGGACTAGCGGGAGCTACGAGCAGTACTTC.

The rearrangement joins TRBV18 to TRBJ2-1; the match to TRBD1 covers 7 bases. The CDR3 spans 15 residues. Trimming took 3 bases from V and 1 from J; bases not matched to a gene: 3. CDR1 is KGHSH, CDR2 LQKENI, per germline. The chain's CDR3 is CASSPGTESYNEQFF. The CDR3 DNA reads as TGTGCCAGCTCACCGGGGACAGAATCCTACAATGAGCAGTTCTTC.

This clone showed up just a few times. V is TRBV9 and J is TRBJ1-3; D is ambiguous. The germline CDR1 and CDR2 sequences are SGDLS and YYNGEE. Trimming cost V 7 bases and J 4 bases, with 18 bases left between them. CDR3 length: 15 residues. CDR3 DNA sequence: TGTGCCAGCGGAGTGGCTCTGGAGCCCGGAAACACCATATATTTT. This sequence encodes CASGVALEPGNTIYF.